The 24 T cell receptor beta chains reported below all come from one sample, sequenced in a study of blood T cell repertoires in COVID-19. Profiled with immunoSEQ multiplex PCR; TCRdb holds only in-frame clones, not every one. Of roughly 360,000 clones in the sample, roughly four fifths were seen once. The sequencing sample was made of PBMCs or T cells enriched from blood (not recorded which). All receptors come from a woman between 50 and 59 years old who had recovered from COVID-19.

The gene calls are TRBV7-2 and TRBJ1-2; TRBD1 matches 7 bases. This CDR3 contains 18 residues. The germline V gene encodes CDR1 SGHTA and CDR2 FQGNSA. Trimming took 0 bases from V and 4 from J; bases not matched to a gene: 14. CDR3 residues: CASSLARGTGVSSYGYTF. DNA for the CDR3: TGTGCCAGCAGCTTAGCGAGGGGAACAGGGGTTAGTAGCTATGGCTACACCTTC.

V gene TRBV3-1 (or the pseudogene TRBV3-2) combines with J gene TRBJ2-5; TRBD1 matches 11 bases. With 2 bases clipped from V and 8 bases from J, the junction kept 22 bases outside the gene matches. Per germline, CDR1 LGHDT and CDR2 YNNKEL (reference sequence). The CDR3 runs 20 residues. CDR3 in DNA: TGTGCCAGCAGCCAAAAGGGAACCGGTGGCTGGGACAGGGGGGGCGATACCCAGTACTTC. Translation: CASSQKGTGGWDRGGDTQYF.

The rearrangement uses TRBV2 and TRBJ1-2; possible D gene TRBD1, 5 bases. Per the germline V gene, CDR1 is SNHLY and CDR2 is FYNNEI. The CDR3 covers 14 residues. V shed 4 bases and J shed 1 base, with 10 bases lying between them. The CDR3, as DNA: TGTGCCAGCAGTGGACAGCCAGTTAACTATGGCTACACCTTC. It specifies CASSGQPVNYGYTF.

The chain is built from TRBV29-1 and TRBJ1-1; 8 bases line up with TRBD1. This CDR3 is built from 12 residues. CDR1 is SQVTM and CDR2 is ANQGSEA in the germline V gene. Trimming cost V 6 bases and J 7 bases; bases outside gene matches: 7. CDR3 sequence: CSVAQGAGEAFF. For the CDR3, the DNA is TGCAGCGTGGCCCAGGGGGCAGGTGAAGCTTTCTTT.

V and J are TRBV19 and TRBJ2-1; D is perhaps TRBD2 (7 bases). Trimming shortened V by 3 bases and J by 0 bases, and 18 bases separated the two germline ends. From germline, CDR1 is LNHDA and CDR2 SQIVND (reference sequence). The CDR3 covers 18 residues. The CDR3, as DNA: TGTGCCAGTAGTATGTTTGGGGGGGCCCCAAGCTCCTACAATGAGCAGTTCTTC. This codes for CASSMFGGAPSSYNEQFF.

The rearrangement uses TRBV5-1 and TRBJ2-4; D call uncertain. This CDR3 is built from 16 residues. Germline loops: CDR1 SGHRS, CDR2 YFSETQ. The V end lost 4 bases, the J end lost 0 bases, and 14 bases lay between the germline ends. CDR3 protein: CASSLDGYLAKNIQYF. For the CDR3, the DNA is TGCGCCAGCAGCCTGGACGGTTATCTAGCCAAAAACATTCAGTACTTC.

The chain couples TRBV15 to TRBJ2-7; D unresolved. The CDR3 is 14 residues long. Germline CDR1 reads LNHNV; CDR2 reads YYDKDF (reference sequence). Trimming pared 2 bases from V and 5 bases from J, leaving 13 bases between. CDR3 loop: CATSRILQKNEQYF. The CDR3 DNA sequence: TGTGCCACCAGCAGAATTCTACAGAAGAACGAGCAGTACTTC.

The chain links TRBV29-1 to TRBJ1-2; D possibly corresponds to TRBD1 (5 bases). Deletions cut 2 bases from V and 4 bases from J, with 8 bases between. The CDR3 loop spans 12 amino acids. The germline V gene encodes CDR1 SQVTM and CDR2 ANQGSEA. CDR3 protein: CSVEQGLYGYTF. CDR3 bases: TGCAGCGTTGAACAGGGCCTCTATGGCTACACCTTC.

This clone was observed many times. CDR3 in amino acids: CASSVGLGGSGNTIYF. DNA of the CDR3: TGTGCCAGCAGCGTAGGGTTGGGAGGCTCTGGAAACACCATATATTTT. The chain couples TRBV9 to TRBJ1-3; the D is unclear. This CDR3 is 16 amino acids long. Trimming left V 0 bases short and J 0 bases short, with 10 bases between. The germline V gene has CDR1 SGDLS and CDR2 YYNGEE.

This chain links TRBV20-1 with TRBJ1-1; D not resolved. Germline V lookup: CDR1 DFQATT, CDR2 SNEGSKA (reference sequence). Trimming cost V 6 bases and J 0 bases, with 11 bases left between them. The CDR3 length is 13 residues. The CDR3: CSASWQLNTEAFF. In DNA form, the CDR3 reads TGCAGTGCCAGTTGGCAGTTGAACACTGAAGCTTTCTTT.

The chain recombines TRBV11-2 with TRBJ2-7, with 10 bases identical to TRBD2. Germline V gene lookup returns CDR1 SGHAT and CDR2 FQNNGV. After removal of 5 bases from V and 4 bases from J, the junction contained 14 bases not matched to a gene. CDR3 length: 17 residues. For the CDR3, the DNA is TGTGCCAGCAGCCCGGTCGAGCGGGAGGGCCGAGGTTACGAGCAGTACTTC. Amino acid sequence: CASSPVEREGRGYEQYF.

The chain combines TRBV7-8 with TRBJ2-2; TRBD2 might be the D (5 bases). V was clipped by 5 bases and J by 6 bases, with 13 bases between them. CDR3 length: 14 amino acids. Germline CDR1 SGHVS, CDR2 FQNEAQ. The CDR3 coding sequence is TGTGCCAGCAGCACAGACGGGGTCTCCGGGGAGCTGTTTTTT. Amino acids: CASSTDGVSGELFF.

The chain combines TRBV28 with TRBJ2-7; 9 bases map to TRBD1. The V gene's germline CDR1 is MDHEN and CDR2 SYDVKM. The CDR3 loop spans 16 amino acids. V trimming: 5 bases; J trimming: 4 bases; junction bases outside the gene matches: 12. The CDR3, as DNA: TGTGCCAGCAGTCTCCACCTGGGACAGGGCTTATACGAGCAGTACTTC. This encodes CASSLHLGQGLYEQYF. Full variable domain (outside the CDR3, taken from reference TRBV28 and TRBJ2-7): DVKVTQSSRYLVKRTGEKVFLECVQDMDHENMFWYRQDPGLGLRLIYFSYDVKMKEKGDIPEGYSVSREKKERFSLILESASTNQTSMYLCASSLHLGQGLYEQYFGPGTRLTVT.

The rearrangement links TRBV7-9 to TRBJ2-5; no reliable D call. The germline V and J ends were trimmed by 2 bases and 6 bases, with 7 bases remaining between them. Per the germline V gene, CDR1 is SEHNR and CDR2 is FQNEAQ (reference sequence). This CDR3 is 12 amino acids long. Here the CDR3 DNA reads TGTGCCAGCAGCTTACTACCTCAGACCCAGTACTTC. Translation: CASSLLPQTQYF.

The count of this clone is one. The rearrangement links TRBV30 to TRBJ1-4, with D unclear. V was trimmed by 5 bases and J by 3 bases, leaving 13 bases between them. Germline-derived CDR1 and CDR2 are GTSNPN and SVGIG (reference sequence). The length of the CDR3 is 14 residues. DNA for the CDR3: TGTGCCTGGCACGCGAGCGGGCCTAATGAAAAACTGTTTTTT. Its translation: CAWHASGPNEKLFF.

The chain combines TRBV6-1 with TRBJ2-3, with 12 bases fitting TRBD2. The germline V gene encodes CDR1 MNHNS and CDR2 SASEGT. The CDR3 loop spans 17 amino acids. The junction had 6 bases not matched to a gene; V was cut back by 4 bases and J by 1 base. This CDR3 reads CASSVSASGGGTDTQYF. Written as DNA, the CDR3 is TGTGCCAGCAGTGTCTCTGCTAGCGGGGGGGGCACAGATACGCAGTATTTT.

The sample holds one count of this clone. The chain employs TRBV29-1 and TRBJ2-3; 10 nucleotides line up with TRBD2. V lost 7 bases and J lost 2; bases outside the gene matches: 9. The germline CDR1 and CDR2 sequences are SQVTM and ANQGSEA. The CDR3 has 15 amino acids. DNA for the CDR3: TGCAGCGCCACCTCTAGCGGGGGCTTCACAGATACGCAGTATTTT. Its translation: CSATSSGGFTDTQYF.

The rearrangement joins TRBV2 to TRBJ2-2, with a tentative D call TRBD1 (6 bases). The germline CDR1 and CDR2 sequences are SNHLY and FYNNEI. V lost 11 bases and J lost 0, with 16 bases in between. The CDR3 has 15 amino acids. CDR3 residues: CAFKGVSANTGELFF. As DNA, the CDR3 is TGTGCCTTCAAGGGGGTCTCCGCGAACACCGGGGAGCTGTTTTTT.

This clone was picked up one time. The chain joins TRBV7-8 to TRBJ1-1; D is ambiguous. This CDR3 is 14 amino acids long. V lost 1 base, J lost 0 bases, and 6 bases lay in between. Germline assignment: CDR1 SGHVS and CDR2 FQNEAQ. The CDR3: CASSLVRMNTEAFF. The CDR3 DNA sequence: TGTGCCAGCAGCTTAGTTAGAATGAACACTGAAGCTTTCTTT.

About this clone itself: The junction departs from germline at one end; a sequencing error may be responsible. At the DNA level, this CDR3 is encoded by other sequences in the same sample as well. The chain has TRBV3-1 (or the pseudogene TRBV3-2) and TRBJ1-2; no clear D gene. The CDR3 sequence is 13 residues long. In germline, CDR1 is LGHDT, CDR2 YNNKEL (reference sequence). DNA for the CDR3: TGTGCCAGCAGCCAAGTACGAGACTACGGCTACACCTTC. Translated: CASSQVRDYGYTF.

The chain is built from TRBV6-5 and TRBJ1-2; the D is unclear. Germline V CDR1 and CDR2: MNHEY, SVGAGI. Trimming pared 5 bases from V and 4 bases from J, leaving 11 bases between. The CDR3 contains 13 residues. The CDR3 DNA follows: TGTGCCAGCAGTCCCCTCAGCGGCTATGGCTACACCTTC. Translating gives CASSPLSGYGYTF.

The V gene is TRBV3-1 (or the pseudogene TRBV3-2), the J gene TRBJ2-7, with TRBD2 as a possible D gene (6 bases). Germline loops: CDR1 LGHDT, CDR2 YNNKEL (reference sequence). With 3 bases removed from V and 3 bases from J, the gap between germline ends came to 15 bases. The CDR3 sequence is 15 residues long. The CDR3 loop is CASSHLASDLYEQYF. DNA of the CDR3: TGTGCCAGCAGCCACTTGGCTAGCGACCTCTACGAGCAGTACTTC.

This clone is a singleton in its sample. V is TRBV19 and J is TRBJ2-2, with 10 bases aligning to TRBD2. The germline V gene has CDR1 LNHDA and CDR2 SQIVND (reference sequence). Trimming removed 4 bases from V and 5 bases from J; junction bases left unmatched: 4. This CDR3 contains 15 residues. The CDR3 loop is CASSSLAGVTGELFF. The CDR3 DNA sequence: TGTGCCAGTAGTAGCCTAGCGGGGGTTACCGGGGAGCTGTTTTTT.

V and J are TRBV6-1 and TRBJ1-5, with D possibly TRBD1 on 5 matching bases. CDR3 length equals 15 residues. Germline assignment: CDR1 MNHNS and CDR2 SASEGT. Trimming pared 3 bases from V and 0 bases from J, leaving 9 bases between. The CDR3 nucleotides read TGTGCCAGCAGTGAGACAGCTCCTAGCAATCAGCCCCAGCATTTT. Its protein product is CASSETAPSNQPQHF.